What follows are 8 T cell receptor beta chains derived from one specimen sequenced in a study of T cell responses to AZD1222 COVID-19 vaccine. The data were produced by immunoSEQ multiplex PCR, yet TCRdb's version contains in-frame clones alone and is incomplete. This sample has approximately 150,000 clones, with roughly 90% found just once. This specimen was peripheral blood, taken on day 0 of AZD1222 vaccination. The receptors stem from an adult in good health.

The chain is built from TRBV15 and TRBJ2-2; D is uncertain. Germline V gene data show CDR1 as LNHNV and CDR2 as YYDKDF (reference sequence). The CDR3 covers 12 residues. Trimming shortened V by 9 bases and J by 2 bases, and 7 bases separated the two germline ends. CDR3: CATRPNTGELFF. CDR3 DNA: TGTGCCACTAGACCTAACACCGGGGAGCTGTTTTTT.

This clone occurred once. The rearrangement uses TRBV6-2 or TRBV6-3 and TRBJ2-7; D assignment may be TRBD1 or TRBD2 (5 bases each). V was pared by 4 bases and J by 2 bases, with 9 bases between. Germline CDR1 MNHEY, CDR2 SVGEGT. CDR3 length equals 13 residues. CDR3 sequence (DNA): TGTGCCAGCAGTTCGCCGGGGCCCTACGAGCAGTACTTC. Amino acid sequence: CASSSPGPYEQYF.

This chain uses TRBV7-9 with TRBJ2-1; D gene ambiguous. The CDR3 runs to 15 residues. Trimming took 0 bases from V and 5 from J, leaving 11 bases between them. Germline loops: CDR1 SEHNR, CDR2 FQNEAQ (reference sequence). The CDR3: CASSLAASSDNEQFF. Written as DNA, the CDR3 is TGTGCCAGCAGCTTAGCGGCTTCTTCGGACAATGAGCAGTTCTTC. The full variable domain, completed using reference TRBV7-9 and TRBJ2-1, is DTGVSQNPRHKITKRGQNVTFRCDPISEHNRLYWYRQTLGQGPEFLTYFQNEAQLEKSRLLSDRFSAERPKGSFSTLEIQRTEQGDSAMYLCASSLAASSDNEQFFGPGTRLTVL.

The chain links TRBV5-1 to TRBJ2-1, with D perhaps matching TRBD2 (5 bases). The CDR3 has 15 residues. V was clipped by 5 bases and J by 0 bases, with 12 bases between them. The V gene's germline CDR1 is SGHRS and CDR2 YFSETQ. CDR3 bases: TGCGCCAGCAGTGATTTGAGCGGCTCCTACAATGAGCAGTTCTTC. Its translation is CASSDLSGSYNEQFF.

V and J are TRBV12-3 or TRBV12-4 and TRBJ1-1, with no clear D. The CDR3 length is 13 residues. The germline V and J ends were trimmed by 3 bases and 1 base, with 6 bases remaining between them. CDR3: CASSFNQNTEAFF. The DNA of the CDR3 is TGTGCCAGCAGTTTTAATCAGAACACTGAAGCTTTCTTT.

CDR3 protein: CSEQRGRYEQFF. The CDR3 coding sequence is TGCAGCGAGCAAAGAGGACGTTATGAGCAGTTCTTC. V is TRBV29-1 and J is TRBJ2-1, with unresolved D. The V gene's germline CDR1 is SQVTM and CDR2 ANQGSEA. The CDR3 has 12 residues. Between the trimmed V and J ends, which lost 7 bases and 8 bases, there was a span of 15 bases.

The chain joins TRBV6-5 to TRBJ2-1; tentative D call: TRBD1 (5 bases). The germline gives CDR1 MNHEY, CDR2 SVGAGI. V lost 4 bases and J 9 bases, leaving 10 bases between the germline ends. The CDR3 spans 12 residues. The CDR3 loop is CASSSRVGEQFF. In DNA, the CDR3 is TGTGCCAGCAGTTCCAGGGTTGGTGAGCAGTTCTTC.

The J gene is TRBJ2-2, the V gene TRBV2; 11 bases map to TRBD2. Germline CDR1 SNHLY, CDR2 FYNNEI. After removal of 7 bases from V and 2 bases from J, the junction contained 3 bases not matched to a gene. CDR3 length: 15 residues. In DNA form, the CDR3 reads TGTGCCAGCATAGGACTAGCGGGTAACACCGGGGAGCTGTTTTTT. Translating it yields CASIGLAGNTGELFF.